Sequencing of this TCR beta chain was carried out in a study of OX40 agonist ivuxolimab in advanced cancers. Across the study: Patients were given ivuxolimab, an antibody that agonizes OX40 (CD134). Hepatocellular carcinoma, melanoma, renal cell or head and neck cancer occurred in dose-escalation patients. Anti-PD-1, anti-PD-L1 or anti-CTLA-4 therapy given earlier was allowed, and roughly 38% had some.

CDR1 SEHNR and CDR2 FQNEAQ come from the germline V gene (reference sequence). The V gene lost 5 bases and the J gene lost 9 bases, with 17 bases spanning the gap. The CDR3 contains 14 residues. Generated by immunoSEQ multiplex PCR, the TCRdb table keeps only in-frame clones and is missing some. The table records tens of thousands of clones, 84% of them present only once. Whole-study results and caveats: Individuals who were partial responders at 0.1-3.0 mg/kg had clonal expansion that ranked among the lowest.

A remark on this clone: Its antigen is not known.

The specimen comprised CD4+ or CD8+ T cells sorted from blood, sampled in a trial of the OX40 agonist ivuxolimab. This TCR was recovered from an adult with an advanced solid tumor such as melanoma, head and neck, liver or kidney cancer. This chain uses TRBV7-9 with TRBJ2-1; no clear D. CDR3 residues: CASSPPDRTGEQFF. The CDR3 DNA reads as TGTGCCAGCAGCCCCCCGGACCGGACCGGTGAGCAGTTCTTC.